This record covers a single TCR beta chain. The data were obtained in a study of CXCR3-negative and CXCR3-positive naive CD8 T cells. With UMI labels, 5' RACE was used to prepare the TRB cDNA libraries. TCRdb reworked the 5' RACE reads into one entry per CDR3 protein, no DNA. The sample data list around 40,000 distinct CDR3 sequences. Specimen: naive CXCR3- CD8+ T cells from blood. Subset defined: CD45RO-CCR7+CD27+CD95- naive CD8+ T cells lacking CXCR3 (TNR3-). The receptor was derived from a human donor in good health. Some clones in this sample may be carry-over from other donors' samples.

This CDR3 is CASSWTAGTDTQYF. The chain employs TRBV19 and TRBJ2-3; TCRdb calls TRBD1, which cannot be checked without DNA. Looked up from germline, CDR1 is LNHDA and CDR2 is SQIVND (reference sequence). This CDR3 is 14 amino acids long.